This TCR beta chain was observed in a study of CD8 T cells in Susac syndrome. After extraction with the RNeasy kit, roughly 0.5 to 1 ug of the RNA was reverse transcribed using random hexamers. TCRdb ran MiXCR on the immunoSEQ multiplex PCR reads and lists one entry per CDR3 protein. The profile shows 100,000 to 110,000 distinct CDR3 sequences, 95% of them singletons. Germline V gives CDR1 SGHRS, CDR2 YFSETQ. The V end was cut by 6 bases, the J end by 1 base, with 18 bases between. The CDR3 covers 16 residues. The source is a human donor with Susac syndrome. Sequencing was done on a sample of CD8+ T cells from PBMCs. The rearrangement uses TRBV5-1 and TRBJ2-3, with a weak D call TRBD2 (6 bases). The CDR3 nucleotides are TGCGCCAGCATGCGGGGCGGGGCCGCGGGCACAGATACGCAGTATTTT. Amino acids: CASMRGGAAGTDTQYF.